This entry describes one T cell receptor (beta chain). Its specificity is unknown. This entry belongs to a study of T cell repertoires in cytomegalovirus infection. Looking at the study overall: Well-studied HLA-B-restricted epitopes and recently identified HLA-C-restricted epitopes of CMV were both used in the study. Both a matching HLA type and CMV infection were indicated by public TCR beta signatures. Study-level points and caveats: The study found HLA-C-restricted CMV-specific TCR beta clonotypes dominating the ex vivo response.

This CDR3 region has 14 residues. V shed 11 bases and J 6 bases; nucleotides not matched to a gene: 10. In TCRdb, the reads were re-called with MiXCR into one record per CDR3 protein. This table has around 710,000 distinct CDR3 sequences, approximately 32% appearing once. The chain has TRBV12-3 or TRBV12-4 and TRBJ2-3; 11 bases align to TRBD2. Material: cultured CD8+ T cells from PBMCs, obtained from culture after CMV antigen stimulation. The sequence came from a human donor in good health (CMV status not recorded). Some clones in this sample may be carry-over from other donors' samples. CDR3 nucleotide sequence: TGTGCCTCCGGAGTAGCGGGGGGGAAGGATACGCAGTATTTT. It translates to CASGVAGGKDTQYF.